This TCR beta chain was recovered during a study of control samples from healthy donors and cancer patients. Libraries were prepared by immunoSEQ multiplex PCR; TCRdb keeps only in-frame clonotypes and omits some of them. The repertoire holds approximately 210,000 clones, with about 90% as singletons. V gave up 2 bases and J gave up 2 bases; unmatched junction bases: 4. The V gene's germline CDR1 is SGHVS and CDR2 FQNEAQ. The CDR3 spans 15 residues. This chain uses TRBV7-8 with TRBJ2-7, with 9 bases that match TRBD2. Sequencing was performed on blood. This TCR derives from a man younger than 45 in good health. The CDR3 is CASSLQRGAPYEQYF. DNA for the CDR3: TGTGCCAGCAGCTTACAGCGGGGGGCTCCCTACGAGCAGTACTTC.